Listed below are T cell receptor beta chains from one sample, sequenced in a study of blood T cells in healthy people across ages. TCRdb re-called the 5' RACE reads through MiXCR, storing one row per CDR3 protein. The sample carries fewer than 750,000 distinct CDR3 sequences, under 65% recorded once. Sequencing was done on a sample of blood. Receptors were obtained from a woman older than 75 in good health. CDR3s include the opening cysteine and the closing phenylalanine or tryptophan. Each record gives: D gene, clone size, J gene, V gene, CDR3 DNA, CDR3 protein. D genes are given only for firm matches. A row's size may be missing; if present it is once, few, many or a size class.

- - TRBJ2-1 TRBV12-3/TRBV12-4 TGCGCCAGCAGTTTAGTCCGGGGCCGGCAGTTCTTC CASSLVRGRQFF
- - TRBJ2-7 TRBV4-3 TGCGCCAGCAGCCAAGGGAGGGACGGGAGATACGAGCAGTACTTC CASSQGRDGRYEQYF
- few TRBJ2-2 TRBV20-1 TGCAGTGCTGCCGGGACATATAACACCGGGGAGCTGTTTTTT CSAAGTYNTGELFF
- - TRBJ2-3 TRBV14 TGTGCCAGCAGCCAAGACGAGGGGGTGGCTACGCAGTATTTT CASSQDEGVATQYF
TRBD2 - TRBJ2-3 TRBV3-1 TGTGCCAGCAGCCTTAGCGGGATGTCAGATACGCAGTATTTT CASSLSGMSDTQYF
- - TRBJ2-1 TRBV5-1 TGCGCCAGCAGCGAGGACGCGGTGAGCTCCTACAATGAGCAGTTCTTC CASSEDAVSSYNEQFF
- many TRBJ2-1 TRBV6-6 TGTGCCAGCAGTTACCCGACGGGGTATAATGAGCAGTTCTTC CASSYPTGYNEQFF
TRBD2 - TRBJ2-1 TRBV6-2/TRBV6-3 TGTGCCAGCCGACCGGCGGGGGGTTACAATGAGCAGTTCTTC CASRPAGGYNEQFF
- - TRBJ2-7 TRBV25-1 TGTGCCAGCAGTGGTACCGGGGGCTCAGAACACGAGCAGTACTTC CASSGTGGSEHEQYF
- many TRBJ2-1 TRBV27 TGTGCCAGCATCGATTGGGGAGCGATCCACTACAATGAGCAGTTCTTC CASIDWGAIHYNEQFF
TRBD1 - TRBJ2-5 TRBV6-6 TGTGCCAGCAGATTCCGGGACAGGGAGTACGATGAGCAGTACTTC CASRFRDREYDEQYF
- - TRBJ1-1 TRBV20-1 TGCAGTGCTAGGAGCAGGGGAAGAAACGCTGAAGCTTTCTTT CSARSRGRNAEAFF
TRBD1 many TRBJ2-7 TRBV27 TGTGCCAGCAGACCTCCAGACAGGGGGCTTGAGCAGTACTTC CASRPPDRGLEQYF
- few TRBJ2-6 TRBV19 TGTGCCACCCAGGAAGGGACGGCTGGGGCCAACGTCCTGACTTTC CATQEGTAGANVLTF
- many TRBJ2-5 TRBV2 TGTGCCAGCAGGGGAGACGGGCGCACTAAGACCCAGTACTTC CASRGDGRTKTQYF
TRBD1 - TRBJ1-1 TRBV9 TGTGCCAGCAGCGTAGCAAACTACAGGGGTGAAGCTTTCTTT CASSVANYRGEAFF
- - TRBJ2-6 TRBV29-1 TGCAGCGTTACTGGGACTGACTACTCTGGGGCCAACGTCCTGACTTTC CSVTGTDYSGANVLTF
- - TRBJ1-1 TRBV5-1 TGCGCCTGCAGCTTGGAACAGATGAACACTGAAGCTTTCTTT CACSLEQMNTEAFF
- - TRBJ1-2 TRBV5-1 TGCGCCAGCACGGACAGCGCTCCTAACTATGGCTACACCTTC CASTDSAPNYGYTF
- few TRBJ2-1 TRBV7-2 TGTGCCAGCAGCTTAGCTTACACTGACAATGAGCAGTTCTTC CASSLAYTDNEQFF
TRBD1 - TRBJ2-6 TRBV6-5 TGTGCCAGCAGGGACAGGGGGCTTTCTGGGGCCAACGTCCTGACTTTC CASRDRGLSGANVLTF
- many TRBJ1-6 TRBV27 TGTGCCAGCAGTTTAGGTGAGGGGGTGAATTCACCCCTCCACTTT CASSLGEGVNSPLHF
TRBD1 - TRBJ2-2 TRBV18 TGTGCCAGCTCACCACTCTCGAGGGGGCTGGCGAACACCGGGGAGCTGTTTTTT CASSPLSRGLANTGELFF
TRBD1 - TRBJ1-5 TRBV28 TGTGCCAGCACCGCTGGGACAGGCCTCAATCAGCCCCAGCATTTT CASTAGTGLNQPQHF
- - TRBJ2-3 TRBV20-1 TGCAGTGCTAGAGAGGGTCTCTCCAGGGATACGCAGTATTTT CSAREGLSRDTQYF
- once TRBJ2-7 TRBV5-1 TGCGCCAGCAGTGACCACGGGGGCTCCTACGAGCAGTACTTC CASSDHGGSYEQYF
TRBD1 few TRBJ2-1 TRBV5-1 TGCGCCAGCAGCCCCCAACAGGGGGCGGGCGGGTTCTTC CASSPQQGAGGFF
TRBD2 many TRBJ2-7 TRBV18 TGTGCCAGCTCTGGACTAGCGGCCTCCTACGAGCAGTACTTC CASSGLAASYEQYF
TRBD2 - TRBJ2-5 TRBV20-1 TGCAGTGCTAGAAACCGCAGACTAGCGGGAGAAGAGCAGTACTTC CSARNRRLAGEEQYF
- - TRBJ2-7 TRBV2 TGTGCCAGCAGTGGACAGGACGGAGCCTACGAGCAGTACTTC CASSGQDGAYEQYF
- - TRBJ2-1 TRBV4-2 TGTGCCAGCAGAGGGATAGACGACGCTTACAATGAGCAGTTCTTC CASRGIDDAYNEQFF
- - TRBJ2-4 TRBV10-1 TGCGCCAGCAGTCTACAGGGAGAGGGCATTCAGTACTTC CASSLQGEGIQYF
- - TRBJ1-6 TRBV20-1 TGCAGTGCTAGAGGGCTATATAATTCACCCCTCCACTTT CSARGLYNSPLHF
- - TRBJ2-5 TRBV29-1 TGCAGCGTTCGAGAGGGGCAAGAGACCCAGTACTTC CSVREGQETQYF
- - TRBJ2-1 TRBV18 TGTGCCAGCTCAGGGGGATTTCTCAATGAGCAGTTCTTC CASSGGFLNEQFF
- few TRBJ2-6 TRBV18 TGTGCCAGCTCACCATTTCGGTACTCTGGGGCCAACGTCCTGACTTTC CASSPFRYSGANVLTF
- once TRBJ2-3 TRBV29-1 TGCAGCGTTGAAGTTGGTCCAAAGGCAGATACGCAGTATTTT CSVEVGPKADTQYF
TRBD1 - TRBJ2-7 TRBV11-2 TGTGCCAGCACCACAACAGGGGAACATGGCTTATACGAGCAGTACTTC CASTTTGEHGLYEQYF
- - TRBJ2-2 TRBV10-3 TGTGCCTCAAGAGGGGACATCCCGAACACCGGGGAGCTGTTTTTT CASRGDIPNTGELFF
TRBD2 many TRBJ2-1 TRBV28 TGTGCCAGCAGCCGTAGACCCGGGACTAGCGGGAATGAGCAGTTCTTC CASSRRPGTSGNEQFF
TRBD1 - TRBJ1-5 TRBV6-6 TGTGCCAGCATGAGGGGGCTAGATCAGCCCCAGCATTTT CASMRGLDQPQHF
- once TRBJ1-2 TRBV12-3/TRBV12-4 TGTGCCAGCAGTTTTCGAAGGCCCGGCTACACCTTC CASSFRRPGYTF
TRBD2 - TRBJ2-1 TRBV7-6 TGTGCCAGCAGCTTAGCGGATGGGACTAGAAACAATGAGCAGTTCTTC CASSLADGTRNNEQFF
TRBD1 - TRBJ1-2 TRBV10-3 TGTGCCATCAGTGAAGGGGGCGAGATCTATGGCTACACCTTC CAISEGGEIYGYTF
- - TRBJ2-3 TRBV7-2 TGTGCCAGCAGCAATCGGCCAGGGTGGACAGATACGCAGTATTTT CASSNRPGWTDTQYF
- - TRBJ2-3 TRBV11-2 TGTGCCAGCAGCTTAGATCCTGCACCAAATACGCAGTATTTT CASSLDPAPNTQYF
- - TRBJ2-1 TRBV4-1 TGCGCCAGCAGCCTAGCCACAAGGCTCAATGAGCAGTTCTTC CASSLATRLNEQFF
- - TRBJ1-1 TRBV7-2 TGTGCCAGCAGCCTAAACCCGGGGGGGAACACTGAAGCTTTCTTT CASSLNPGGNTEAFF
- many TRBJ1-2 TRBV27 TGTGCCAGCAGTTTAAATTGGGGATTCTCGTATGTTGGCTACACCTTC CASSLNWGFSYVGYTF
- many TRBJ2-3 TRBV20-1 TGCAGTGCCGTCCTTAGAACGTCCGGAAACACAGATACGCAGTATTTT CSAVLRTSGNTDTQYF
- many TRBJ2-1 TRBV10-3 TGTGCCATCGGCAGAGACAGGCAGTATGAGCAGTTCTTC CAIGRDRQYEQFF
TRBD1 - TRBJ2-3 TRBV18 TGTGCCAGCTCACCTCGTTACGCTGCGACAGGGGTCACAGATACGCAGTATTTT CASSPRYAATGVTDTQYF
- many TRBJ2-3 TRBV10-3 TGTGCCATCAGTGAGTCAGAGCGGAGAGCGGCCAGCACAGATACGCAGTATTTT CAISESERRAASTDTQYF
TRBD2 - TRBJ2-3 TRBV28 TGTGCCAGCAGTTCCGGGGGACTAGCGGCCAGCACAGATACGCAGTATTTT CASSSGGLAASTDTQYF
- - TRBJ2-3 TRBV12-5 TGTGCTAGTGGTTTAAAGCCAGAGACAACCTGGATGACAGATACGCAGTATTTT CASGLKPETTWMTDTQYF
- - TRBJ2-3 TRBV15 TGTGCCACCAGCAGGGACGTTAGCGGTACGCAGTATTTT CATSRDVSGTQYF
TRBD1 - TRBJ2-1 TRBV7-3 TGTGCCAGCAGCGGGACAGGAGGCTCCTACAATGAGCAGTTCTTC CASSGTGGSYNEQFF
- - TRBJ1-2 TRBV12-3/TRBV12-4 TGTGCCAGCAGTTTCAGGGACGGGTATGGCTACACCTTC CASSFRDGYGYTF
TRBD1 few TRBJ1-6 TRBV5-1 TGCGCCAGCAGCTTGCTGGTGGGGGCGGGACAGCATAATTCACCCCTCCACTTT CASSLLVGAGQHNSPLHF
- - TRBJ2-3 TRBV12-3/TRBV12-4 TGTGCCAGCAGTTTCCAGGGATCTGGCACAGATACGCAGTATTTT CASSFQGSGTDTQYF